This TCR beta chain was observed in a study of blood T cell repertoires in COVID-19. For the study at large: From the United States, Italy and Spain came samples of acute and convalescent COVID-19.

Original processing notes: Amplification of reference gene primers provided the estimated nucleated cell counts. Sequenced by immunoSEQ multiplex PCR; TCRdb stores in-frame clones only, minus some. Clone size and the V and J calls come from that table; the DNA yielded D and trimming. This table has 150,000 to 200,000 clones, over 60% appearing once. Unmatched junction bases numbered 3, after V lost 7 bases and J lost 1 base. Germline CDR1 ENHRY, CDR2 SYGVKD. This CDR3 region has 14 residues. This chain uses TRBV10-3 with TRBJ2-2, with TRBD2 matching over 7 bases. This clonotype originated in a woman aged 70-85 years with acute or convalescent COVID-19. What was sequenced was peripheral blood. CDR3 bases: TGTGCCATCACCCCTAGCGGGAACACCGGGGAGCTGTTTTTT. As protein: CAITPSGNTGELFF.